The 27 T cell receptor beta chains below were found in one sample sequenced in a study of T cells in Graves' hyperthyroidism and ophthalmopathy. Amplified TCR beta CDR3 regions derived from RNA transcripts. A first-round RT-PCR of the TCR CDR3 used the HTBI primer set. TCRdb ran MiXCR on the multiplex PCR reads and lists one entry per CDR3 protein. Of around 420,000 distinct CDR3 sequences listed, about 15% are singletons. The source material was blood. These receptors were collected from a woman younger than 30 with Graves' hyperthyroidism.

This clonotype was counted a few times. In nucleotides, the CDR3 is TGTGCCAGCAGCCGCCCGGGGGGAGTAGAAGCAACCCAGTACTTC. Its translation is CASSRPGGVEATQYF. The chain is built from TRBV7-2 and TRBJ2-5; TRBD2 aligns across 7 bases. This CDR3 spans 15 amino acids. CDR1 is SGHTA and CDR2 is FQGNSA in the germline V gene. V dropped 5 bases and J dropped 8; count of bases not matched to a gene: 14.

The sample holds many counts of this clonotype. CDR3 loop: CASRMRQENTEAFF. The CDR3 coding sequence is TGTGCCAGCCGCATGAGACAAGAGAACACTGAAGCTTTCTTT. This chain links TRBV3-1 with TRBJ1-1; D not certain. The CDR3 consists of 14 residues. V gave up 8 bases and J gave up 1 base, with 14 bases separating them. Germline V lookup: CDR1 LGHDT, CDR2 YNNKEL (reference sequence).

This clonotype has a count of ten or more. The chain uses TRBV7-2 and TRBJ1-1; D perhaps matches TRBD1 (6 bases). Trimming stripped 5 bases from V and 6 bases from J, with 13 bases between. This CDR3 spans 13 amino acids. Germline loops: CDR1 SGHTA, CDR2 FQGNSA. The CDR3 protein is CASSLQGWSEAFF. The CDR3 nucleotides read TGTGCCAGCAGCCTTCAGGGGTGGTCTGAAGCTTTCTTT.

The V call is TRBV19, the J call TRBJ1-5, with D uncertain. Germline V gene data show CDR1 as LNHDA and CDR2 as SQIVND (reference sequence). This CDR3 is built from 15 residues. Trimming removed 5 bases from V and 0 bases from J, with 11 bases in between. The DNA of the CDR3 is TGTGCCAGTAGTGCCCCACCAAATAGCAATCAGCCCCAGCATTTT. Encoded protein: CASSAPPNSNQPQHF.

This clonotype came up many times. DNA for the CDR3: TGTGCCAGCAGATATCAAGAGAACTATGGCTACACCTTC. Translated, it gives CASRYQENYGYTF. The genes are TRBV2 and TRBJ1-2; no reliable D call. The CDR3 spans 13 residues. V dropped 6 bases and J dropped 2 bases, with 10 bases sitting between them. Germline V CDR1 and CDR2: SNHLY, FYNNEI.

This clonotype was detected many times. The rearrangement joins TRBV19 to TRBJ2-2; D is unclear. CDR3 length: 14 amino acids. Per the germline V gene, CDR1 is LNHDA and CDR2 is SQIVND (reference sequence). Trimming took off 5 bases at V and 1 base at J, with 8 bases between the two ends. CDR3 region: CASSQTVNTGELFF. CDR3 sequence (DNA): TGTGCCAGTAGTCAGACGGTGAACACCGGGGAGCTGTTTTTT.

This clonotype was recorded many times. The chain is built from TRBV6-1 and TRBJ1-1; 7 bases match TRBD1. The germline V gene has CDR1 MNHNS and CDR2 SASEGT. The V gene end was trimmed by 6 bases and the J gene end by 1 base; junction bases not matched to a gene: 5. The CDR3 is made up of 14 amino acids. CDR3 residues: CASRTQGWNTEAFF. The CDR3 nucleotides read TGTGCCAGCAGGACACAGGGGTGGAACACTGAAGCTTTCTTT.

This clonotype was counted ten times or more. The chain has TRBV2 and TRBJ2-5, with TRBD2 as a possible D gene (6 bases). V lost 4 bases and J lost 5, with 14 bases in between. CDR3 size: 14 residues. Germline assignment: CDR1 SNHLY and CDR2 FYNNEI. DNA for the CDR3: TGTGCCAGCAGTGGGAGGGGAGACGGCGAGACCCAGTACTTC. Protein product: CASSGRGDGETQYF.

This clonotype occurred many times. The chain is built from TRBV3-1 and TRBJ1-2; weak D call: TRBD1 (6 bases). There are 17 residues in the CDR3. The V end was cut by 3 bases, the J end by 0 bases, with 17 bases between. Germline CDR1 LGHDT, CDR2 YNNKEL (reference sequence). The CDR3 sequence is CASSQAPLTGSNYGYTF. CDR3 DNA sequence: TGTGCCAGCAGCCAGGCCCCGTTGACAGGATCTAACTATGGCTACACCTTC.

This clonotype has at least ten counts. This sequence joins TRBV7-9 and TRBJ2-7; D may correspond to TRBD1 or TRBD2 (5 bases each). Germline V gene lookup returns CDR1 SEHNR and CDR2 FQNEAQ (reference sequence). This CDR3 is built from 16 residues. The germline V and J ends were trimmed by 5 bases and 2 bases, with 19 bases remaining between them. CDR3 residues: CASSQPQGVLTYEQYF. In nucleotides, the CDR3 is TGTGCCAGCAGCCAGCCCCAGGGAGTCCTTACCTACGAGCAGTACTTC. Variable domain in full (rest from reference TRBV7-9 and TRBJ2-7): DTGVSQNPRHKITKRGQNVTFRCDPISEHNRLYWYRQTLGQGPEFLTYFQNEAQLEKSRLLSDRFSAERPKGSFSTLEIQRTEQGDSAMYLCASSQPQGVLTYEQYFGPGTRLTVT.

This clonotype was detected ten times or more. V and J are TRBV2 and TRBJ2-1; D call uncertain. The CDR3 length is 14 residues. Germline-derived CDR1 and CDR2 are SNHLY and FYNNEI. Trimming removed 8 bases at V and 0 bases at J, with 11 bases between. The CDR3 sequence is CASYPAVSYNEQFF. CDR3 DNA: TGTGCCAGCTACCCGGCAGTCTCCTACAATGAGCAGTTCTTC.

Many counts were recorded for this clonotype. V usage is TRBV19 and J usage is TRBJ2-5; D is ambiguous. The germline V and J ends were trimmed by 3 bases and 9 bases, with 14 bases remaining between them. Germline loops: CDR1 LNHDA, CDR2 SQIVND (reference sequence). This CDR3 contains 13 residues. The CDR3 DNA follows: TGTGCCAGTAGTATGGCGCGCCTCTCGGCCCAGTACTTC. This encodes CASSMARLSAQYF.

This clonotype was seen more than once but under ten times. The CDR3 nucleotides are TGTGCCAGCAGTTCCTACGGACAGGAGCAAGAGACCCAGTACTTC. Translating gives CASSSYGQEQETQYF. The chain links TRBV6-1 to TRBJ2-5; 7 bases are shared with TRBD1. Germline loops: CDR1 MNHNS, CDR2 SASEGT. V was clipped by 5 bases and J by 2 bases; unmatched bases: 8. This CDR3 comprises 15 residues.

The chain combines TRBV20-1 with TRBJ1-4, with TRBD1 as a possible D gene (6 bases). CDR1 and CDR2 from the germline V gene are DFQATT and SNEGSKA (reference sequence). The CDR3 contains 14 residues. V lost 3 bases and J 7 bases, leaving 15 bases between the germline ends. CDR3 region: CSASLRGSSEKLFF. The CDR3 DNA follows: TGCAGTGCTAGTTTGAGGGGGTCTTCTGAAAAACTGTTTTTT.

This clonotype was recorded many times. The chain links TRBV5-1 to TRBJ2-1; 12 bases are a match to TRBD2. V was pared by 0 bases and J by 8 bases, with 9 bases of the junction left unmatched. From germline, CDR1 is SGHRS and CDR2 YFSETQ. The CDR3 is 17 residues long. The CDR3 region has the DNA TGCGCCAGCAGCTTGGCTAGCGGGAGGGAGGGCATCGATGAGCAGTTCTTC. This codes for CASSLASGREGIDEQFF.

Worth noting for this clonotype: Being one base from a much bigger clone, this may be a read error. The rearrangement links TRBV20-1 to TRBJ2-3; perhaps TRBD1 as D (6 bases). The DNA end is more similar to TRBJ1-5, so the J call may be wrong. The germline V gene encodes CDR1 DFQATT and CDR2 SNEGSKA (reference sequence). The CDR3 runs to 12 residues. DNA for the CDR3: TGCAGTGCTACGGGTCGGACAGATACGCAGCATTTT. Its protein is CSATGRTDTQHF.

This clonotype was counted at least ten times. The J gene is TRBJ2-5, the V gene TRBV12-3 or TRBV12-4, with 11 bases fitting TRBD2. J lost 2 bases, V lost 7 bases, and 3 bases had no gene match. The length of the CDR3 is 14 residues. CDR3: CASKLAGAQETQYF. The CDR3 nucleotides are TGTGCCAGCAAACTAGCGGGAGCACAAGAGACCCAGTACTTC.

The CDR3 is CSGTSGRAHEQFF. The CDR3 nucleotides are TGCAGTGGGACAAGCGGGAGGGCCCATGAGCAGTTCTTC. The genes are TRBV20-1 and TRBJ2-1; 10 nucleotides align to TRBD2. This CDR3 spans 13 amino acids. Germline assignment: CDR1 DFQATT and CDR2 SNEGSKA (reference sequence). With 7 bases clipped from V and 8 bases from J, the junction kept 8 bases outside the gene matches.

This clonotype was recorded a few times. A read error is possible here, since a much larger clone lies one base away. The chain recombines TRBV5-6 with TRBJ1-1, with 9 bases matching TRBD1. This CDR3 spans 18 amino acids. Germline V gene data show CDR1 as SGHDT and CDR2 as YYEEEE. The CDR3 protein is CAGSLAGTGRGPNTEAFF. In DNA, the CDR3 is TGTGCCGGCAGCTTGGCGGGGACAGGGAGAGGGCCCAACACTGAAGCTTTCTTT.

The rearrangement links TRBV20-1 to TRBJ1-6; D is unresolved. The length of the CDR3 is 14 residues. CDR1 and CDR2 (germline): DFQATT, SNEGSKA (reference sequence). Trimming took 1 base from V and 3 from J, leaving 7 bases between them. CDR3 loop: CSARGLGYNSPLHF. The CDR3 DNA is TGCAGTGCTAGAGGCCTCGGCTATAATTCACCCCTCCACTTT.

The DNA of the CDR3 is TGTGCCACCAGCAGAGATAATTTAGCAGAAGAGCAGTTCTTC. This gives the protein CATSRDNLAEEQFF. This sequence joins TRBV15 and TRBJ2-1; D gene unclear. CDR3 length: 14 amino acids. In germline, CDR1 is LNHNV, CDR2 YYDKDF (reference sequence). V lost 0 bases to trimming and J lost 10 bases, with 13 bases between them.

This clonotype came up many times. The chain has TRBV20-1 and TRBJ2-7; D is ambiguous. The ends were cut back, 5 bases at V and 0 bases at J, with 11 bases in the middle. CDR1 and CDR2 from the germline V gene are DFQATT and SNEGSKA (reference sequence). The CDR3 covers 13 residues. DNA of the CDR3: TGCAGTGCTTCACCAGGTAGCTCCTACGAGCAGTACTTC. Its protein is CSASPGSSYEQYF.

This clonotype was seen ten or more times. The chain uses TRBV11-1 and TRBJ2-6; perhaps TRBD1 as D (5 bases). Trimming removed 2 bases at V and 4 bases at J, with 12 bases between. Germline CDR1 SGHAT, CDR2 FQDESV (reference sequence). This CDR3 contains 16 residues. CDR3 DNA sequence: TGTGCCAGCAGCTTAAGGTCTGGGGCGGGGGCCAACGTCCTGACTTTC. Protein: CASSLRSGAGANVLTF.

This clonotype was observed at least ten times. V usage is TRBV12-3 or TRBV12-4 and J usage is TRBJ2-5; 14 bases line up with TRBD2. The CDR3 consists of 17 residues. V shed 6 bases and J 0 bases; nucleotides not matched to a gene: 6. The CDR3 nucleotides read TGTGCCAGCAGCCAGACTAGCGGGGGGGGGTACCAAGAGACCCAGTACTTC. This gives the protein CASSQTSGGGYQETQYF.

This clonotype was found many times. The chain is built from TRBV20-1 and TRBJ2-3; the match to TRBD2 covers 8 bases. The CDR3 has 16 amino acids. V shed 0 bases and J 3 bases; nucleotides not matched to a gene: 8. The germline gives CDR1 DFQATT, CDR2 SNEGSKA (reference sequence). This chain's CDR3 is CSARDPGGGRTDTQYF. CDR3 DNA: TGCAGTGCTAGAGATCCCGGCGGGGGGAGAACAGATACGCAGTATTTT.

This clonotype was counted a single time. The rearrangement joins TRBV11-2 to TRBJ2-5; 12 bases are a match to TRBD2. The CDR3 consists of 15 residues. Germline V lookup: CDR1 SGHAT, CDR2 FQNNGV. The V and J ends lost 6 bases and 5 bases, in that order; junction bases with no gene match: 7. The CDR3 DNA follows: TGTGCCAGCAGGACGACTAGCGGGAGATCTGAGACCCAGTACTTC. Its protein product is CASRTTSGRSETQYF.

This clonotype was found a few times. V usage is TRBV20-1 and J usage is TRBJ2-3; the match to TRBD2 covers 12 bases. V lost 3 bases and J lost 4; bases outside the gene matches: 8. The germline CDR1 and CDR2 sequences are DFQATT and SNEGSKA (reference sequence). This CDR3 comprises 16 residues. CDR3 protein: CSARDPLAGGADTQYF. The CDR3 bases are TGCAGTGCTAGGGATCCACTAGCGGGGGGCGCAGATACGCAGTATTTT.